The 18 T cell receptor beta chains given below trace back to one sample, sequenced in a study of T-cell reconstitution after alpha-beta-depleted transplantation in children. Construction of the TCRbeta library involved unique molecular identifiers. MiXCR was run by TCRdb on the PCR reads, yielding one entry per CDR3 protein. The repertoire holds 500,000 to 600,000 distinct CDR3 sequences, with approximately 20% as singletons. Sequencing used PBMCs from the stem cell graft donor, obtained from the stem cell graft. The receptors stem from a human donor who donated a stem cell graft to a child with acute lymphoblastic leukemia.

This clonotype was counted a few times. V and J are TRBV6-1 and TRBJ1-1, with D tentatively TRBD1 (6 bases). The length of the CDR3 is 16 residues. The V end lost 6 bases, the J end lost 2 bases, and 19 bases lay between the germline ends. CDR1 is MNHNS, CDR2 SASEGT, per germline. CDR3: CASSRRPGGLNTEAFF. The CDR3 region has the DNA TGTGCCAGCAGCCGTCGCCCCGGGGGGCTTAACACTGAAGCTTTCTTT.

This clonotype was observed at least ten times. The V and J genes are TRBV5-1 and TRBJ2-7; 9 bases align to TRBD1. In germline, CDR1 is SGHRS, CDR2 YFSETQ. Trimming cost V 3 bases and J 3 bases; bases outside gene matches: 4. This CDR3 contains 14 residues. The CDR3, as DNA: TGCGCCAGCAGCTGGGGGACAGGGAACTACGAGCAGTACTTC. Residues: CASSWGTGNYEQYF.

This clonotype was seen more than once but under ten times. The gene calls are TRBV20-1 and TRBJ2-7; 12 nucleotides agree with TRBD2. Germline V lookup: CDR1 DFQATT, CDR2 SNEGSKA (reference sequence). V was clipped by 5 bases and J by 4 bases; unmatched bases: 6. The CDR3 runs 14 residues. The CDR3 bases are TGCAGTGCTCAGAACGGACTAGCGGGGTACGAGCAGTACTTC. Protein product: CSAQNGLAGYEQYF.

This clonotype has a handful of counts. As DNA, the CDR3 is TGCGCCAGCAGCCAAGATCTTCGAGCGGGAGGTATTATCAATGAGCAGTTCTTC. The encoded protein is CASSQDLRAGGIINEQFF. The chain combines TRBV4-1 with TRBJ2-1; TRBD2 matches 9 bases. V lost 0 bases to trimming and J lost 6 bases; unmatched junction nucleotides: 12. This CDR3 is built from 18 residues. CDR1 MGHRA and CDR2 YSYEKL come from the germline V gene.

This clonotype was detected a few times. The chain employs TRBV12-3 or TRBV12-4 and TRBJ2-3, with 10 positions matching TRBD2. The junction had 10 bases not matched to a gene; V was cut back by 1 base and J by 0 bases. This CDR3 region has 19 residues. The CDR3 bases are TGTGCCAGCAGTTTAGTTCCAGCGGGAGGGCCAGGGAGCACAGATACGCAGTATTTT. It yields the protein CASSLVPAGGPGSTDTQYF.

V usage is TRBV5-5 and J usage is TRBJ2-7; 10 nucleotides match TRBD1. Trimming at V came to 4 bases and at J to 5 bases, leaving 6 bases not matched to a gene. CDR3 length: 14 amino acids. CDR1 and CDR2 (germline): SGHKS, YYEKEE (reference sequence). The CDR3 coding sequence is TGTGCCAGCAGCGAGGGACAGGGGTATCACGAGCAGTACTTC. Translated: CASSEGQGYHEQYF.

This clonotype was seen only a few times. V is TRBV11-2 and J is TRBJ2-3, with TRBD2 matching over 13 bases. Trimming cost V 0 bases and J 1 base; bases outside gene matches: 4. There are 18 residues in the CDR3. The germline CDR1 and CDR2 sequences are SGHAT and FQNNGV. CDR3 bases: TGTGCCAGCAGCTTAGATCAACTAGCGGGAGGGGGCACAGATACGCAGTATTTT. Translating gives CASSLDQLAGGGTDTQYF.

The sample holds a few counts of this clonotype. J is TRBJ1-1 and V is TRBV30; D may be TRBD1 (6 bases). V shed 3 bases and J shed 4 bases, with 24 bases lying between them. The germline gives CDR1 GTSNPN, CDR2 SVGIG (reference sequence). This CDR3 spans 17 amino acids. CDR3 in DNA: TGTGCCTGGAGCTTCGGGACACCCAGTTTGTCGACCACTGAAGCTTTCTTT. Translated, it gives CAWSFGTPSLSTTEAFF.

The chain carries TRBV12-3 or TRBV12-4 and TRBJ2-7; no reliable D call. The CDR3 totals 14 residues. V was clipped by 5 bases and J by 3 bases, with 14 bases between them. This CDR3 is CASSRTPSGYEQYF. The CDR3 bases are TGTGCCAGCAGTCGGACCCCGTCGGGCTACGAGCAGTACTTC.

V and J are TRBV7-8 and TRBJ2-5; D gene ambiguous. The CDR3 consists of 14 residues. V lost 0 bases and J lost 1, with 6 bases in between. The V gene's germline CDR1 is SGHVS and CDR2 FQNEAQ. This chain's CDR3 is CASSLARVQETQYF. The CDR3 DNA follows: TGTGCCAGCAGCTTAGCACGTGTCCAAGAGACCCAGTACTTC.

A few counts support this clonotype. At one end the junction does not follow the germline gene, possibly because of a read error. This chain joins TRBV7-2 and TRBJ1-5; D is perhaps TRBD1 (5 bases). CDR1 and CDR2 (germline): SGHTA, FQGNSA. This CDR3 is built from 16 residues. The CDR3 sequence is CATSYRKGKKDQPQHF. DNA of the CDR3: TGTGCCACCAGCTACAGGAAGGGGAAAAAGGATCAGCCCCAGCATTTT. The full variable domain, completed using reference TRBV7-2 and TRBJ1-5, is GAGVSQSPSNKVTEKGKDVELRCDPISGHTALYWYRQSLGQGLEFLIYFQGNSAPDKSGLPSDRFSAERTGGSVSTLTIQRTQQEDSAVYLCATSYRKGKKDQPQHFGDGTRLSIL.

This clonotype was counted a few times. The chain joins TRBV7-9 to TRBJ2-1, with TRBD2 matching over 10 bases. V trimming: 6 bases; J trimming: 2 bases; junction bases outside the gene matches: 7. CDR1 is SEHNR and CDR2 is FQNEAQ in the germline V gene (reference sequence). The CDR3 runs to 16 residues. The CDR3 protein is CASRPEREGPYNEQFF. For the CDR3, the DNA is TGTGCCAGCAGGCCGGAGCGGGAGGGCCCCTACAATGAGCAGTTCTTC.

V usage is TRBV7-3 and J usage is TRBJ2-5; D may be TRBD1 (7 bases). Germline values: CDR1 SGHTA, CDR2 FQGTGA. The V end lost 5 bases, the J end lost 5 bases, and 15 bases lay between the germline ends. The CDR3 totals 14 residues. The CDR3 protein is CASSQGGGVETQYF. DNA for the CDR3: TGTGCCAGCAGCCAAGGAGGGGGCGTTGAGACCCAGTACTTC. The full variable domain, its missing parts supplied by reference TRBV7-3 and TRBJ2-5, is GAGVSQTPSNKVTEKGKYVELRCDPISGHTALYWYRQSLGQGPEFLIYFQGTGAADDSGLPNDRFFAVRPEGSVSTLKIQRTERGDSAVYLCASSQGGGVETQYFGPGTRLLVL.

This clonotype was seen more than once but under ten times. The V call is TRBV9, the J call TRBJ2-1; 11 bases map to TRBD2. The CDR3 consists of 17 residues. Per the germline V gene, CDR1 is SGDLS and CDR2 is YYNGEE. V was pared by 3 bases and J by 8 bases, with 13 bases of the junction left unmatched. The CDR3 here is CASSGSTSGSRMDEQFF. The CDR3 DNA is TGTGCCAGCAGCGGATCCACTAGCGGGAGTAGAATGGATGAGCAGTTCTTC.

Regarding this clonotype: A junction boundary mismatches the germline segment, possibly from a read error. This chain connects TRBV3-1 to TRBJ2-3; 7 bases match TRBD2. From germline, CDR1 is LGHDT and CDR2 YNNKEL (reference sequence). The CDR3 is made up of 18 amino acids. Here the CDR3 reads CTSSPTGLLGRGTDTQYF. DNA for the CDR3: TGTACCAGCAGTCCCACGGGACTACTCGGGAGAGGAACAGATACGCAGTATTTT.

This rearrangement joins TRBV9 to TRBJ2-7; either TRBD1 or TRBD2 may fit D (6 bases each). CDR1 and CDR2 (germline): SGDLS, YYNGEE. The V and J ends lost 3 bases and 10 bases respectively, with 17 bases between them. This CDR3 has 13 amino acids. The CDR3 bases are TGTGCCAGCAGCGCGAGGGGGACTGGGGAACAGTACTTC. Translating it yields CASSARGTGEQYF.

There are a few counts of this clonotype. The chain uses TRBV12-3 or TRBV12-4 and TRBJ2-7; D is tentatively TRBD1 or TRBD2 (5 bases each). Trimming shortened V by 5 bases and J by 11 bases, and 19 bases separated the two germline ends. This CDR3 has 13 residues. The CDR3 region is CASSRDVGIKKYF. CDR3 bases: TGTGCCAGCAGTCGGGACGTCGGAATTAAGAAGTACTTC.

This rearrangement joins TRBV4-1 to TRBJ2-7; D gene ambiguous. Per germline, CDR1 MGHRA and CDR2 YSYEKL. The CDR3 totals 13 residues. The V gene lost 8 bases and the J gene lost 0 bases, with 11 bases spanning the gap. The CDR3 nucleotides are TGCGCCAGCTCGACACAGAGCTCCTACGAGCAGTACTTC. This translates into CASSTQSSYEQYF.